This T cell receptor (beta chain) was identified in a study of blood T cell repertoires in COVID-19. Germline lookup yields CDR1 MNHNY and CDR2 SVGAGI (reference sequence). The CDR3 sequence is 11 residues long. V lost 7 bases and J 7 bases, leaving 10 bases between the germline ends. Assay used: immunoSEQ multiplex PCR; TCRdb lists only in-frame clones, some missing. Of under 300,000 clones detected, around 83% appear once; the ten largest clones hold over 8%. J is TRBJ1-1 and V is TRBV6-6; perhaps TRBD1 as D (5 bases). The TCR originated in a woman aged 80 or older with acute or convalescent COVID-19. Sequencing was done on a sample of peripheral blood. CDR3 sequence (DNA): TGTGCCAGCACCCTAAGGGGTGAAGCTTTCTTT. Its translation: CASTLRGEAFF.